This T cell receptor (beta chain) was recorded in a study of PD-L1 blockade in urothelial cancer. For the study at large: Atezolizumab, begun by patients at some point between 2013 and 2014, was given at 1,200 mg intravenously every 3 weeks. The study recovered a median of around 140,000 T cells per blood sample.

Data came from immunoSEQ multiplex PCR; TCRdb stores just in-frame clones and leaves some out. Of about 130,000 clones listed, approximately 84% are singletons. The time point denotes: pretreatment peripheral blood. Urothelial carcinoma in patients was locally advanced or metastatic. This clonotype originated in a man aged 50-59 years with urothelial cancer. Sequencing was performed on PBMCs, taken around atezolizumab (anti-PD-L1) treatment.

The CDR3 is CASSQEVAGGYGYTF. CDR3 nucleotides: TGTGCCAGCAGCCAAGAAGTGGCAGGGGGCTATGGCTACACCTTC. The chain carries TRBV4-2 and TRBJ1-2, with 7 bases matching TRBD1. The germline V gene encodes CDR1 LGHNA and CDR2 YNFKEQ. The CDR3 is 15 residues long. After removal of 0 bases from V and 4 bases from J, the junction contained 5 bases not matched to a gene.